This TCR beta chain appears in the sequencing data of a study of shared clonotypes between healthy human individuals. Study results and caveats: A handful of donors showed sharing of about 5.5% of naive CD4 clonotypes. Researchers found naive subsets generally carried larger estimated richness than memory subsets. Incompleteness in sorted-subset sequencing, despite large depth, was shown by rarefaction.

With respect to this clone: Antigen unknown.

TCRdb keeps only in-frame clones here, not all; method: immunoSEQ multiplex PCR. The data contain under 2.5 million clones, 85% to 95% of them singletons. Germline V CDR1 and CDR2: SQVTM, ANQGSEA. V was clipped by 3 bases and J by 5 bases, with 11 bases between them. The CDR3 runs 12 residues. Sequencing input: naive CD4+ T cells from PBMCs. As for subset: CD45RA+ positively selected. The V call is TRBV29-1, the J call TRBJ2-7, with D possibly being TRBD1 or TRBD2 (5 bases each). The TCR comes from a young man in good health. Some clones in this sample may be carry-over from other donors' samples. The CDR3 coding sequence is TGCAGCGTTGACCAAGGGACCCACGAGCAGTACTTC. It specifies CSVDQGTHEQYF.